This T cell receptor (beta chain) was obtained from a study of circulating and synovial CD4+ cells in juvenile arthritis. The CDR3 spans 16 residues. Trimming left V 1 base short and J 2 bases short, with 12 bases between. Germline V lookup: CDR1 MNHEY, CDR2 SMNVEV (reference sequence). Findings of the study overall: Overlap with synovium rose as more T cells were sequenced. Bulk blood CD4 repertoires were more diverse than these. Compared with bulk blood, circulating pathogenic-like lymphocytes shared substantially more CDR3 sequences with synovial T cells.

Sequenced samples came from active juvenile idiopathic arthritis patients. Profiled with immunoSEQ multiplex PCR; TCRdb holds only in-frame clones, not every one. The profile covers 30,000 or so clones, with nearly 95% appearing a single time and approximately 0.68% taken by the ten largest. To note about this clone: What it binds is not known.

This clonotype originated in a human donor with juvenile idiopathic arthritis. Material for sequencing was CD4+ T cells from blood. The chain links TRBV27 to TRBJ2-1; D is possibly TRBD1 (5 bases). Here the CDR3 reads CASSLLIAGPYNEQFF. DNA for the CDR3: TGTGCCAGCAGTTTATTGATAGCAGGGCCCTACAATGAGCAGTTCTTC.